This TCR beta chain was sequenced during a study of T-cell reconstitution after alpha-beta-depleted transplantation in children. This clonotype has just a few counts. What it recognizes is unknown. Researchers prepared the TCRbeta library using unique molecular identifiers, the study reports. TCRdb re-analysed the PCR reads in MiXCR, keeping a single row per CDR3 protein. The table lists some 450,000 distinct CDR3 sequences, around two fifths of them singletons. Germline V gene sequence: CDR1 DFQATT, CDR2 SNEGSKA (reference sequence). Losses at the gene ends were 7 bases for V and 6 bases for J; bases not matched to a gene: 10. This CDR3 has 14 residues. The study's findings and limits: T-cell counts and diversity at one year following transplant were attributed mainly to newly produced T cells. The origin of alpha-beta T cells about two months after transplant was reportedly several hundred expanded graft clones.

Sequencing was performed on PBMCs, taken before TCRalphabeta/CD19-depleted stem cell transplant. J is TRBJ2-3 and V is TRBV20-1; TRBD2 matches 10 bases. The TCR was taken from a girl under 10 years old with aplastic anemia, due to receive a stem cell transplant. CDR3 region: CSGASSGRSDTQYF. DNA for the CDR3: TGCAGTGGAGCTTCTAGCGGGAGATCGGATACGCAGTATTTT.